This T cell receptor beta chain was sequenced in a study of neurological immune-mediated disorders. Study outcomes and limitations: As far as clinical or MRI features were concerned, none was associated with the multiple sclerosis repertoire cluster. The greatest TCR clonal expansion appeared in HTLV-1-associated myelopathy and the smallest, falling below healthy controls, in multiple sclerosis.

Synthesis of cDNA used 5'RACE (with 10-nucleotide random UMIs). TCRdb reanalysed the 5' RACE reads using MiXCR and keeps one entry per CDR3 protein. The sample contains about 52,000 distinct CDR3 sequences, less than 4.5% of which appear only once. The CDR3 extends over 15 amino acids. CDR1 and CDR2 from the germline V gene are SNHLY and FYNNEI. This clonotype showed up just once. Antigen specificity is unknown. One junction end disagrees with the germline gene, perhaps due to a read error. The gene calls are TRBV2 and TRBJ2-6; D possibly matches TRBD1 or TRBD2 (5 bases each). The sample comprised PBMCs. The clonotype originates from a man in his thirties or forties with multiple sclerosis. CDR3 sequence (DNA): TGTGCCAACAGCGGAGCCCGCTCTGGGGCCAAAGTCCTGACTTTC. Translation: CANSGARSGAKVLTF. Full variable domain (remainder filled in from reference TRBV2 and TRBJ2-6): EPEVTQTPSHQVTQMGQEVILRCVPISNHLYFYWYRQILGQKVEFLVSFYNNEISEKSEIFDDQFSVERPDGSNFTLKIRSTKLEDSAMYFCANSGARSGAKVLTFGAGSRLTVL.